This TCR beta chain was identified in a study of cytomegalovirus exposure and HLA in healthy donors. The PCR had 60 Vbeta and 13 Jbeta primers. Profiling relied on immunoSEQ multiplex PCR, and the TCRdb table lists in-frame clones only, not all of them. The sample yields roughly 72,000 clones, under 85% seen once. Germline V gene data show CDR1 as GTSNPN and CDR2 as SVGIG (reference sequence). Trimming took 3 bases from V and 6 from J; bases not matched to a gene: 10. The CDR3 contains 15 residues. The TCR comes from a middle-aged woman in good health and CMV-seropositive. Material for sequencing was PBMCs. The V and J genes are TRBV30 and TRBJ2-3; 9 bases agree with TRBD1. As DNA, the CDR3 is TGTGCCTGGAGGGAGGGACAGGGTGAGGTGGATACGCAGTATTTT. Translation: CAWREGQGEVDTQYF.